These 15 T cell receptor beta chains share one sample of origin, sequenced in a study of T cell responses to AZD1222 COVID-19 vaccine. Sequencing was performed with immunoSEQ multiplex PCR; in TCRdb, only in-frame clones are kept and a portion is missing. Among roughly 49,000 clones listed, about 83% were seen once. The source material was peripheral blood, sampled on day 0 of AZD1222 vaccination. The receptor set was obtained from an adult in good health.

CDR3 sequence reads: CASNFYRDRGRHEQFF. CDR3 DNA: TGTGCCAGCAACTTTTACCGGGACAGGGGTCGCCATGAGCAGTTCTTC. V gene TRBV21-1 combines with J gene TRBJ2-1; TRBD1 is taken as the D call from the table, unchecked against the DNA. TRBV21-1 is flagged as a pseudogene. The length of the CDR3 is 16 residues.

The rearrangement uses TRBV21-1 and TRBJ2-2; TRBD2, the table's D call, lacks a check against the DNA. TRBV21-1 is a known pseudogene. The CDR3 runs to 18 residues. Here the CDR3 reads CASSKELAGGGVTGELFF. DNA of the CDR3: TGTGCCAGCAGCAAAGAACTAGCGGGAGGCGGAGTGACCGGGGAGCTGTTTTTT.

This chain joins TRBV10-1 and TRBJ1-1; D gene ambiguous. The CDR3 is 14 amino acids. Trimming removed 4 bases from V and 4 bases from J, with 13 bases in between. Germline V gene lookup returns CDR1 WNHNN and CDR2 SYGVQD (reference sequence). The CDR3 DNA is TGCGCCAGCAGTGTAACCCCGGTGGGCACTGAAGCTTTCTTT. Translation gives CASSVTPVGTEAFF.

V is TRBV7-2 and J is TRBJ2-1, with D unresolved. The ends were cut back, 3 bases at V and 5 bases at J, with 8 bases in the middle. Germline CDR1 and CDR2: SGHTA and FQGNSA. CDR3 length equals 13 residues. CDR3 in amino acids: CASSFGRNNEQFF. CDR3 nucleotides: TGTGCCAGCAGCTTCGGTCGGAACAATGAGCAGTTCTTC. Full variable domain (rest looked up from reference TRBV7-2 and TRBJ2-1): GAGVSQSPSNKVTEKGKDVELRCDPISGHTALYWYRQSLGQGLEFLIYFQGNSAPDKSGLPSDRFSAERTGGSVSTLTIQRTQQEDSAVYLCASSFGRNNEQFFGPGTRLTVL.

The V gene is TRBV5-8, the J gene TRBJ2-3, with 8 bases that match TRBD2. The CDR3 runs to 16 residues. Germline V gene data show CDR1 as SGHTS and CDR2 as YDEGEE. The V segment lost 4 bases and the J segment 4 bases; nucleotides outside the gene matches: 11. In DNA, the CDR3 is TGTGCCAGCAGCCCTTACTTAGCCGGGGGGGCAGATACGCAGTATTTT. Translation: CASSPYLAGGADTQYF.

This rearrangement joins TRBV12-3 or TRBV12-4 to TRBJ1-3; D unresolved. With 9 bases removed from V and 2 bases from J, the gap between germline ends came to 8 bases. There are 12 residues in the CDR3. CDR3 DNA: TGTGCCAGTTCCACTACTGGAAACACCATATATTTT. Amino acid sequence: CASSTTGNTIYF.

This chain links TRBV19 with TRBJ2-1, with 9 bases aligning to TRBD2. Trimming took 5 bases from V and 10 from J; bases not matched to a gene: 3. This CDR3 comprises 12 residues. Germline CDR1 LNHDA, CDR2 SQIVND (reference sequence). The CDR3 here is CASSPSGVEQFF. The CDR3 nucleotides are TGTGCCAGTAGTCCTAGCGGGGTCGAGCAGTTCTTC.

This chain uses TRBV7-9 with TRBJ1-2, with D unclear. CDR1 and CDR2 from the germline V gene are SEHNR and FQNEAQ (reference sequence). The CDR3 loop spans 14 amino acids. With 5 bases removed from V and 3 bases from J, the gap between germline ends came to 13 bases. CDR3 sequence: CASSSPEPYYGYTF. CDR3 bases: TGTGCCAGCAGCAGTCCGGAGCCTTACTATGGCTACACCTTC.

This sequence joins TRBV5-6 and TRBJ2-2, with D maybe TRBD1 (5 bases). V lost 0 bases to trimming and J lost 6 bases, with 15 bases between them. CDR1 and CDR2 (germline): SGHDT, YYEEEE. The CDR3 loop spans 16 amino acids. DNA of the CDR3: TGTGCCAGCAGCTTGGCTGGGGCGCCTGGCGCCGGGGAGCTGTTTTTT. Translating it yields CASSLAGAPGAGELFF.

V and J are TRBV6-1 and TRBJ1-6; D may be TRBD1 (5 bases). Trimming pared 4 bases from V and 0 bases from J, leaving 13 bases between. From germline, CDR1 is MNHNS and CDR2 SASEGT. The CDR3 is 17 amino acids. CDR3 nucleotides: TGTGCCAGCAGTGGGGGGACGGATAGCTCCTATAATTCACCCCTCCACTTT. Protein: CASSGGTDSSYNSPLHF.

CDR3 nucleotide sequence: TGTGCCAGCAGCCAATCGACAGAGACCCAGTACTTC. Protein product: CASSQSTETQYF. The V and J genes are TRBV5-6 and TRBJ2-5; D gene unclear. CDR1 and CDR2 (germline): SGHDT, YYEEEE. The CDR3 is 12 residues long. V was pared by 4 bases and J by 4 bases, with 8 bases between.

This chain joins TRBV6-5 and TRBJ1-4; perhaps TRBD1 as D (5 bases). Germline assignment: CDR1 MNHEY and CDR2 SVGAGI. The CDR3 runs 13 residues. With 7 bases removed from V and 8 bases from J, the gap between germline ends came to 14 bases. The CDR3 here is CASKGAAAEKLFF. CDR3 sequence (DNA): TGTGCCAGCAAAGGGGCGGCCGCCGAAAAACTGTTTTTT.

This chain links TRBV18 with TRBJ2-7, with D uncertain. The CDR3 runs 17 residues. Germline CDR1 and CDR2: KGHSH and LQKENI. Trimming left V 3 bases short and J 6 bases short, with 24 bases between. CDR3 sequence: CASSPRSPSGNEVEQYF. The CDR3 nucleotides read TGTGCCAGCTCACCCCGTAGCCCGTCTGGTAACGAGGTCGAGCAGTACTTC.

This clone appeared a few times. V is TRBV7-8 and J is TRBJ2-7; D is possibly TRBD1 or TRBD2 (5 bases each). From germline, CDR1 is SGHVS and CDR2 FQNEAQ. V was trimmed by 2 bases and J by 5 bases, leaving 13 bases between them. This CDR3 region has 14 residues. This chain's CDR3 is CASSLFEGPHEQYV. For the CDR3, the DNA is TGTGCCAGCAGCTTATTTGAGGGGCCTCACGAGCAGTACGTC.

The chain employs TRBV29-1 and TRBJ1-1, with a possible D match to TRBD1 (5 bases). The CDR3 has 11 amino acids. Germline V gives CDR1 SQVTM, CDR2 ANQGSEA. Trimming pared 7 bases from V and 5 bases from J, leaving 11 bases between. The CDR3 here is CSAQGVTEAFF. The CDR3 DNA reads TGCAGCGCTCAGGGTGTAACTGAAGCTTTCTTT. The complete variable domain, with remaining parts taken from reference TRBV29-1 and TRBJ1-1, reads SAVISQKPSRDICQRGTSLTIQCQVDSQVTMMFWYRQQPGQSLTLIATANQGSEATYESGFVIDKFPISRPNLTFSTLTVSNMSPEDSSIYLCSAQGVTEAFFGQGTRLTVV.